This T cell receptor beta chain appears in the sequencing data of a study of PD-1 blockade in classical Hodgkin lymphoma. Produced via immunoSEQ multiplex PCR; TCRdb's table is partial and in-frame only. The sample gives 30,000 to 45,000 clones, 75% to 90% of which show up once; about 9% is in the top ten. A remark on this clone: Its antigen is undetermined. The junction differs from germline at one of its ends, possibly a read error.

Study observations and caveats: Diversity in CD4+ TCRs, unlike that measured in CD8+ TCRs, had risen significantly by C4D1. Patients who began taking nivolumab under 1 year after ASCT were left out. Newly diagnosed patients were said to have less baseline TCR diversity than healthy donors did.

Every one of the patients relapsed after autologous stem cell transplantation (brentuximab vedotin exposure was variable). This receptor was identified in a human donor with classical Hodgkin lymphoma. Here the sequenced sample was peripheral blood mononuclear cells (PBMCs), taken at baseline.

For the CDR3, the DNA is TGTGCCAGCAGCACAACGACACAGGGTGTCTCGATCTTC. This gives the protein CASSTTTQGVSIF. The chain recombines TRBV5-6 with TRBJ2-7; maybe TRBD1 (6 bases). Germline CDR1 and CDR2: SGHDT and YYEEEE. This CDR3 has 13 amino acids.